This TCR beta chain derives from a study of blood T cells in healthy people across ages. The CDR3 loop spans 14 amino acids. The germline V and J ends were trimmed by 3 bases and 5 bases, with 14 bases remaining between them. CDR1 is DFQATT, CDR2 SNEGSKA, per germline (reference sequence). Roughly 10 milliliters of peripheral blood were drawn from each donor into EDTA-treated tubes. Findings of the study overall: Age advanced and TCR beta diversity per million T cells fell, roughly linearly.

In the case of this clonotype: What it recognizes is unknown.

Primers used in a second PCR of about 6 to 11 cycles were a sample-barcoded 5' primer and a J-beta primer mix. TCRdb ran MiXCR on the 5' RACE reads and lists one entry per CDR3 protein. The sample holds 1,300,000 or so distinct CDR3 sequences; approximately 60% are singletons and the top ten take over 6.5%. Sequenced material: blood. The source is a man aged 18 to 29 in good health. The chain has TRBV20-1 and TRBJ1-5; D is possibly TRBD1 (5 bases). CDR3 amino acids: CSARPPGGYQPQHF. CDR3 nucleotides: TGCAGTGCTAGGCCCCCCGGGGGATATCAGCCCCAGCATTTT.